These T cell receptor beta chains were read from a single sample in a study of radiotherapy plus CTLA-4 blockade in lung cancer. Sequencing used immunoSEQ multiplex PCR; TCRdb keeps in-frame clones, though not all of them. The table shows about 45,000 clones, with roughly 67% occurring only once. The sequences come from peripheral blood, collected from a patient treated with radiotherapy plus ipilimumab. The receptors originated from a human donor with non-small cell lung cancer who had a partial response to radiotherapy plus ipilimumab. The CDR3 runs from the conserved cysteine through the conserved F or W. Each record gives: J gene, V gene, D gene, clone size, CDR3 protein, CDR3 DNA. The D gene is left open where the match is weak. A row's size may be missing; if present it is once, few, many or a size class.

j_call: TRBJ2-3
v_call: TRBV19
d_call: NA
clone_size: few
cdr3_aa: CASSMTGSTDTQYF
cdr3_nt: TGTGCCAGTAGTATGACTGGGAGCACAGATACGCAGTATTTT

j_call: TRBJ2-7
v_call: TRBV6-5
d_call: TRBD1
clone_size: NA
cdr3_aa: CAAARQGLYEQYF
cdr3_nt: TGTGCCGCGGCGAGACAGGGGCTCTACGAGCAGTACTTC

j_call: TRBJ1-2
v_call: TRBV30
d_call: NA
clone_size: NA
cdr3_aa: CAWSRPGYGYTF
cdr3_nt: TGTGCCTGGAGTAGGCCAGGCTATGGCTACACCTTC

j_call: TRBJ1-6
v_call: TRBV7-9
d_call: TRBD1
clone_size: few
cdr3_aa: CASSLPSQGLNSPLHF
cdr3_nt: TGTGCCAGCAGCTTGCCGTCACAGGGGTTGAATTCACCCCTCCACTTT

j_call: TRBJ2-7
v_call: TRBV28
d_call: TRBD1
clone_size: NA
cdr3_aa: CASSLLGGLGKQYF
cdr3_nt: TGTGCCAGCAGTTTATTAGGGGGCCTGGGCAAGCAGTACTTC

j_call: TRBJ2-1
v_call: TRBV6-4
d_call: TRBD2
clone_size: NA
cdr3_aa: CASSVGLAGVNEQFF
cdr3_nt: TGTGCCAGCAGTGTCGGACTAGCGGGAGTCAACGAGCAGTTCTTC

j_call: TRBJ1-1
v_call: TRBV6-1
d_call: NA
clone_size: NA
cdr3_aa: CASRRVVNTEAFF
cdr3_nt: TGTGCCAGCCGCAGGGTGGTGAACACTGAAGCTTTCTTT

j_call: TRBJ1-1
v_call: TRBV4-2
d_call: NA
clone_size: NA
cdr3_aa: CASSPGGSTEAFF
cdr3_nt: TGTGCCAGCAGCCCCGGCGGAAGCACTGAAGCTTTCTTT

j_call: TRBJ2-7
v_call: TRBV19
d_call: NA
clone_size: NA
cdr3_aa: CASSWDSGYEQYF
cdr3_nt: TGTGCCAGTAGTTGGGACTCTGGCTACGAGCAGTACTTC

j_call: TRBJ1-2
v_call: TRBV5-5
d_call: NA
clone_size: NA
cdr3_aa: CASSFQAYGYTF
cdr3_nt: TGTGCCAGCAGCTTTCAAGCCTATGGCTACACCTTC

j_call: TRBJ2-3
v_call: TRBV9
d_call: TRBD1
clone_size: NA
cdr3_aa: CASSPGGQGTDTQYF
cdr3_nt: TGTGCCAGCAGCCCCGGGGGACAGGGCACAGATACGCAGTATTTT

j_call: TRBJ2-2
v_call: TRBV9
d_call: TRBD2
clone_size: NA
cdr3_aa: CASSLGTTTGELFF
cdr3_nt: TGTGCCAGCAGCCTCGGGACTACCACCGGGGAGCTGTTTTTT